What follows is one TCR beta chain and its context. This sample is part of a study of control samples from healthy donors and cancer patients. TCRdb's copy holds only in-frame clones and misses some; the assay was immunoSEQ multiplex PCR. The sample shows 45,000 to 55,000 clones, 85% to 95% of them seen only once. In germline, CDR1 is SGHNT, CDR2 YYREEE (reference sequence). The CDR3 loop spans 13 amino acids. The V and J ends lost 1 base and 8 bases respectively, with 12 bases between them. The sequence was collected from a man under 40 in good health. The specimen sequenced was blood. The chain carries TRBV5-4 and TRBJ1-1, with D unresolved. The CDR3 here is CASSLLGGPEAFF. The CDR3 region has the DNA TGTGCCAGCAGCTTGTTAGGAGGCCCGGAAGCTTTCTTT. Filled out from reference TRBV5-4 and TRBJ1-1, the complete variable domain reads ETGVTQSPTHLIKTRGQQVTLRCSSQSGHNTVSWYQQALGQGPQFIFQYYREEENGRGNFPPRFSGLQFPNYSSELNVNALELDDSALYLCASSLLGGPEAFFGQGTRLTVV.